This TCR beta chain is from a study of T cell responses to AZD1222 COVID-19 vaccine. V gave up 2 bases and J gave up 0 bases, with 14 bases separating them. CDR1 and CDR2 (germline): MGHRA, YSYEKL. The CDR3 has 16 amino acids. Notes on the study in general: AZD1222 recipients seropositive at baseline numbered only 5 to 7. CD4 TCRs linked to vaccination spanned spike, dominating at 160-218 and 743-854.

Measured with immunoSEQ multiplex PCR; TCRdb has only the in-frame clones, and not every one. The data contain around 180,000 clones, around nine tenths of them seen just once; the ten biggest clones take up 0.4% to 0.5%. Points on this clone: The antigen is unknown.

The chain employs TRBV4-1 and TRBJ2-7; D not resolved. The material sequenced was peripheral blood, taken on day 0 of AZD1222 vaccination. This clonotype was sampled from an adult in good health. The CDR3, as DNA: TGCGCCAGCAGCCAAACTCCGGACGGTCCCTCCTACGAGCAGTACTTC. Translation: CASSQTPDGPSYEQYF.